Each of the 14 T cell receptor beta chains below was sequenced from the same sample in a study of T cells after yellow fever vaccination. TCRdb reanalysed the 5' RACE reads using MiXCR and keeps one entry per CDR3 protein. Here the sample spans roughly 150,000 distinct CDR3 sequences, 7.7% being singletons. The source was CD4+ T cells sorted from PBMCs, collected 5 days after the yellow fever booster vaccination. The receptors stem from a man aged 25-45 years who received the YFV17D yellow fever vaccine.

This clonotype was detected a few times. This chain links TRBV5-6 with TRBJ2-5, with D perhaps matching TRBD1 (5 bases). Germline CDR1 is SGHDT and CDR2 is YYEEEE. There are 15 residues in the CDR3. V was pared by 0 bases and J by 6 bases, with 15 bases between. The CDR3 coding sequence is TGTGCCAGCAGCTTGGGGTGGGCAGGGTTGAAGACCCAGTACTTC. Its translation is CASSLGWAGLKTQYF. The whole variable domain, filled in from reference TRBV5-6 and TRBJ2-5, reads DAGVTQSPTHLIKTRGQQVTLRCSPKSGHDTVSWYQQALGQGPQFIFQYYEEEERQRGNFPDRFSGHQFPNYSSELNVNALLLGDSALYLCASSLGWAGLKTQYFGPGTRLLVL.

Many counts were recorded for this clonotype. This sequence joins TRBV5-1 and TRBJ2-7; 13 bases are a match to TRBD2. Trimming removed 6 bases from V and 3 bases from J; junction bases left unmatched: 6. Germline values: CDR1 SGHRS, CDR2 YFSETQ. The CDR3 is 15 amino acids. The CDR3 nucleotides are TGCGCCAGCACCCCTGGGACTAGCGGGAACTACGAGCAGTACTTC. Translated, it gives CASTPGTSGNYEQYF.

This clonotype was recorded at least ten times. The chain recombines TRBV5-1 with TRBJ2-1, with TRBD2 matching over 13 bases. The CDR3 sequence is 16 residues long. Trimming at V came to 0 bases and at J to 8 bases, leaving 5 bases not matched to a gene. Germline V CDR1 and CDR2: SGHRS, YFSETQ. The DNA of the CDR3 is TGCGCCAGCAGCTTGGACGGACTAGCGGGAGTTGATGAGCAGTTCTTC. Translation: CASSLDGLAGVDEQFF.

This clonotype was seen at least ten times. DNA for the CDR3: TGTGCCAGCAGCTTTGAGCGGAGCTCCTATAATTCACCCCTCCACTTT. It translates to CASSFERSSYNSPLHF. This rearrangement joins TRBV5-8 to TRBJ1-6, with D hard to call. The CDR3 covers 16 residues. The germline V and J ends were trimmed by 2 bases and 0 bases, with 9 bases remaining between them. Per the germline V gene, CDR1 is SGHTS and CDR2 is YDEGEE.

This clonotype was recorded many times. This chain connects TRBV7-2 to TRBJ2-1, with no clear D. The CDR3 extends over 15 amino acids. V lost 0 bases, J lost 3 bases, and 9 bases lay in between. Germline V lookup: CDR1 SGHTA, CDR2 FQGNSA. The CDR3 spells CASSLARAGYNEQFF. CDR3 sequence (DNA): TGTGCCAGCAGCTTAGCCCGGGCTGGCTACAATGAGCAGTTCTTC.

This clonotype was counted many times. The chain uses TRBV19 and TRBJ1-1, with TRBD1 matching 7 bases. J was trimmed by 7 bases and V by 4 bases; bases with no gene match: 9. The CDR3 runs 14 residues. Germline CDR1 reads LNHDA; CDR2 reads SQIVND (reference sequence). In nucleotides, the CDR3 is TGTGCCAGTAGTACTTTGGGACAGATGAGTGAAGCTTTCTTT. As protein: CASSTLGQMSEAFF.

With respect to this clonotype: This may stem from a read error, because a much larger clone lies one nucleotide away. The V call is TRBV20-1, the J call TRBJ2-7; the D gene could be TRBD1 or TRBD2 (5 bases each). The germline V gene has CDR1 DFQATT and CDR2 SNEGSKA (reference sequence). The CDR3 has 13 amino acids. V was cut by 4 bases and J by 3 bases, with 13 bases left in between. The CDR3 protein is CSATHEGNYEQYF. CDR3 nucleotide sequence: TGCAGTGCTACCCATGAGGGGAACTACGAGCAGTACTTC.

As regards this clonotype: A much larger clone is a single base away; this may be a read error. The rearrangement links TRBV20-1 to TRBJ1-5; D remains unclear. CDR1 is DFQATT and CDR2 is SNEGSKA in the germline V gene (reference sequence). The CDR3 consists of 13 residues. The CDR3 coding sequence is TGCAGTGCTGGAGAGGCAGCAGGAGGGCCCCAGCATTTT. It translates to CSAGEAAGGPQHF.

The J gene is TRBJ2-2, the V gene TRBV24-1, with no clear D. Trimming left V 1 base short and J 7 bases short, with 9 bases between. The CDR3 sequence is 14 residues long. Germline loops: CDR1 KGHDR, CDR2 SFDVKD. For the CDR3, the DNA is TGTGCCACCAGTGATTTTAGGCGGAGCGGGGAGCTGTTTTTT. This gives the protein CATSDFRRSGELFF.

This clonotype was observed at least ten times. The rearrangement uses TRBV6-5 and TRBJ2-3; TRBD1 aligns across 7 bases. The V gene's germline CDR1 is MNHEY and CDR2 SVGAGI. J lost 3 bases, V lost 0 bases, and 9 bases had no gene match. The CDR3 spans 17 residues. CDR3 nucleotides: TGTGCCAGCAGTTACTCGGTCTCGGGACAGAGTACAGATACGCAGTATTTT. This encodes CASSYSVSGQSTDTQYF.

This clonotype was observed a few times. The chain employs TRBV12-3 or TRBV12-4 and TRBJ1-1, with D possibly matching TRBD1 (6 bases). Trimming removed 6 bases at V and 4 bases at J, with 12 bases between. CDR3 length: 13 residues. Written as DNA, the CDR3 is TGTGCCAGCAGCGAGGGGGTGGTCACTGAAGCTTTCTTT. Amino acids: CASSEGVVTEAFF.

This clonotype was detected many times. The J gene is TRBJ2-1, the V gene TRBV20-1; perhaps D is TRBD1 or TRBD2 (6 bases each). The CDR3 consists of 11 residues. Germline CDR1 DFQATT, CDR2 SNEGSKA (reference sequence). Trimming cost V 5 bases and J 7 bases, with 9 bases left between them. The CDR3 nucleotides are TGCAGTGCTCGGGGGCTAAATGAGCAGTTCTTC. It translates to CSARGLNEQFF.

This clonotype was observed a handful of times. V is TRBV2 and J is TRBJ1-5, with D perhaps matching TRBD1 (6 bases). Looked up from germline, CDR1 is SNHLY and CDR2 is FYNNEI. This CDR3 region has 14 residues. V gave up 5 bases and J gave up 4 bases, with 12 bases separating them. The CDR3 DNA follows: TGTGCCAGCAGTCAACCTCAGGGGAATCAGCCCCAGCATTTT. Residues: CASSQPQGNQPQHF.

In its sample, this clonotype was seen a few times. The CDR3 sequence is CASSLDGGGSNQPQHF. The CDR3, as DNA: TGTGCCAGCAGCTTAGACGGGGGCGGAAGCAATCAGCCCCAGCATTTT. V and J are TRBV7-2 and TRBJ1-5, with a possible D match to TRBD1 (6 bases). Per germline, CDR1 SGHTA and CDR2 FQGNSA. The CDR3 consists of 16 residues. Trimming left V 1 base short and J 1 base short, with 11 bases between.